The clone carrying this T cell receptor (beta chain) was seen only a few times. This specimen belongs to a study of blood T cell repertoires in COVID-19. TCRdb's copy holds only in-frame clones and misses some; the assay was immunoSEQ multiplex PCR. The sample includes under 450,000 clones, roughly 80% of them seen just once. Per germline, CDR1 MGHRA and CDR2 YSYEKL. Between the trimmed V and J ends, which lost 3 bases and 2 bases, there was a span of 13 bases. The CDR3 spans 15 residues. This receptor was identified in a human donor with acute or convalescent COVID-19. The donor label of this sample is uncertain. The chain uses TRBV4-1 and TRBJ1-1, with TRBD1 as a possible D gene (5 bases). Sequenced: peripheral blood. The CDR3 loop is CASSHGGTANTEAFF. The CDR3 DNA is TGCGCCAGCAGCCACGGCGGGACGGCAAACACTGAAGCTTTCTTT.